This note documents a single TCR beta chain sequence. Its antigen remains unknown. Here immunoSEQ multiplex PCR was the method, and the copy in TCRdb shows in-frame clones only, minus some. Of tens of thousands of clones listed, approximately 81% are singletons. Germline CDR1 reads SGHNT; CDR2 reads YYREEE (reference sequence). This CDR3 has 15 residues. Trimming left V 0 bases short and J 4 bases short, with 13 bases between. These data belong to a study of OX40 agonist ivuxolimab in advanced cancers. Study-wide results and caveats: Clonal expansion was seen in CD4+ and CD8+ blood T cells by week 6 at 0.1 to 3.0 mg/kg.

Source: CD4+ or CD8+ T cells sorted from blood, taken in a trial of the OX40 agonist ivuxolimab. The TCR was taken from an adult with an advanced solid tumor such as melanoma, head and neck, liver or kidney cancer. The chain is built from TRBV5-4 and TRBJ1-1; D may be TRBD1 (6 bases). DNA of the CDR3: TGTGCCAGCAGCTTGGCCTCAGGGGCTTTCACTGAAGCTTTCTTT. This translates into CASSLASGAFTEAFF.